This passage covers 13 T cell receptor beta chains from one sample sequenced in a study of CD8+ T cells in alopecia areata. Sequencing used cDNA as its template, made by extracting RNA and reverse transcribing it. Sequencing was performed with immunoSEQ multiplex PCR; in TCRdb, only in-frame clones are kept and a portion is missing. The sample has 45,000 to 70,000 clones; 95% to 97% are singletons. The sequencing used CD8+ T cells sorted from blood, collected at week 0. All receptors come from a human donor with alopecia areata.

V usage is TRBV7-8 and J usage is TRBJ2-7; 10 nucleotides line up with TRBD2. Germline CDR1 is SGHVS and CDR2 is FQNEAQ. Trimming cost V 6 bases and J 7 bases; bases outside gene matches: 9. This CDR3 comprises 14 residues. CDR3 sequence: CASSHLAGEWEQYF. DNA of the CDR3: TGTGCCAGCAGTCATCTAGCGGGGGAGTGGGAGCAGTACTTC.

V is TRBV11-2 and J is TRBJ2-7; D is possibly TRBD1 (5 bases). V was pared by 2 bases and J by 4 bases, with 9 bases between. CDR1 is SGHAT and CDR2 is FQNNGV in the germline V gene. The CDR3 length is 13 residues. CDR3: CASSLPQGYEQYF. The CDR3 nucleotides read TGTGCCAGCAGCTTACCTCAGGGTTACGAGCAGTACTTC.

CDR3 loop: CASSLLGTLTGELFF. The DNA for the CDR3 is TGTGCCAGCAGTTTATTGGGTACACTCACCGGGGAGCTGTTTTTT. The chain combines TRBV27 with TRBJ2-2, with D hard to call. The CDR3 length is 15 residues. V was pared by 1 base and J by 4 bases, with 10 bases between. Germline-derived CDR1 and CDR2 are MNHEY and SMNVEV (reference sequence).

The chain couples TRBV5-1 to TRBJ2-7; 9 nucleotides align to TRBD1. Germline lookup yields CDR1 SGHRS and CDR2 YFSETQ. The CDR3 is 14 amino acids. The J segment lost 4 bases and the V segment lost 0 bases, leaving 2 bases of the junction unmatched. CDR3 residues: CASSLAGTGYEQYF. In DNA form, the CDR3 reads TGCGCCAGCAGCTTGGCCGGGACAGGGTACGAGCAGTACTTC. Drawing the rest from reference TRBV5-1 and TRBJ2-7, the complete variable domain is KAGVTQTPRYLIKTRGQQVTLSCSPISGHRSVSWYQQTPGQGLQFLFEYFSETQRNKGNFPGRFSGRQFSNSRSEMNVSTLELGDSALYLCASSLAGTGYEQYFGPGTRLTVT.

The V and J genes are TRBV21-1 and TRBJ1-5. TRBV21-1 is a pseudogene. This CDR3 is 18 amino acids long. CDR3 amino acids: CASTQPPRGDLSNQPQHF. The CDR3 DNA is TGTGCCAGCACCCAACCTCCCAGAGGAGACCTTAGCAATCAGCCCCAGCATTTT.

The chain couples TRBV2 to TRBJ2-5; the D is unclear. The CDR3 loop spans 11 amino acids. With 3 bases removed from V and 5 bases from J, the gap between germline ends came to 4 bases. Germline-derived CDR1 and CDR2 are SNHLY and FYNNEI. The CDR3 here is CASSEGETQYF. The CDR3 coding sequence is TGTGCCAGCAGTGAGGGGGAGACCCAGTACTTC.

The chain combines TRBV2 with TRBJ2-5, with D perhaps TRBD1 (6 bases). The J call may be incorrect, as the DNA end agrees better with TRBJ2-7. Germline V gives CDR1 SNHLY, CDR2 FYNNEI. The CDR3 runs to 15 residues. For the CDR3, the DNA is TGTGCCAGCAGTTCGCCCCGGACAGCCTACTACGAGCAGTACTTC. It encodes CASSSPRTAYYEQYF.

V usage is TRBV7-2 and J usage is TRBJ2-7; D tentatively reads TRBD1 or TRBD2 (7 bases each). The germline V gene has CDR1 SGHTA and CDR2 FQGNSA. Trimming removed 1 base at V and 4 bases at J, with 11 bases between. This CDR3 has 14 residues. CDR3 nucleotides: TGTGCCAGCAGCTTAGGCCAGGGGGGGTACGAGCAGTACTTC. Translating it yields CASSLGQGGYEQYF.

The chain combines TRBV4-1 with TRBJ1-5; D gene unclear. The CDR3 contains 14 residues. Germline V gene sequence: CDR1 MGHRA, CDR2 YSYEKL. Trimming stripped 4 bases from V and 1 base from J, with 8 bases between. CDR3 amino acids: CASSRTVSNQPQHF. For the CDR3, the DNA is TGCGCCAGCAGCCGTACAGTGAGCAATCAGCCCCAGCATTTT.

The J gene is TRBJ2-7, the V gene TRBV11-2; possibly TRBD2 for D (7 bases). V was pared by 0 bases and J by 2 bases, with 17 bases between. The CDR3 consists of 17 residues. The germline V gene encodes CDR1 SGHAT and CDR2 FQNNGV. The CDR3 protein is CASSLDLWGGGPYEQYF. Written as DNA, the CDR3 is TGTGCCAGCAGCTTAGACCTGTGGGGGGGCGGTCCCTACGAGCAGTACTTC.

The chain employs TRBV6-6 and TRBJ2-1; either TRBD1 or TRBD2 may supply D (5 bases each). Trimming shortened V by 8 bases and J by 7 bases, and 9 bases separated the two germline ends. Per the germline V gene, CDR1 is MNHNY and CDR2 is SVGAGI (reference sequence). CDR3 length: 11 residues. The CDR3 DNA reads TGTGCCAGCGTTTGGGGGAATGAGCAGTTCTTC. This sequence encodes CASVWGNEQFF.

J is TRBJ2-3 and V is TRBV27; 9 bases are shared with TRBD2. Looked up from germline, CDR1 is MNHEY and CDR2 is SMNVEV (reference sequence). The CDR3 contains 15 residues. V shed 6 bases and J 1 base; nucleotides not matched to a gene: 5. The CDR3 is CASSQTSGGTDTQYF. CDR3 bases: TGTGCCAGCAGCCAGACTAGCGGAGGCACAGATACGCAGTATTTT.

The count of this clone is one. The chain couples TRBV7-2 to TRBJ1-1; D gene unclear. Germline lookup yields CDR1 SGHTA and CDR2 FQGNSA. The CDR3 is made up of 12 amino acids. Between the trimmed V and J ends, which lost 2 bases and 4 bases, there was a span of 5 bases. The CDR3 reads CASSLSRTEAFF. The CDR3 DNA reads as TGTGCCAGCAGCTTATCGCGCACTGAAGCTTTCTTT.